Below, 27 T cell receptor beta chains from the same sample are listed, as sequenced in a study of T and B cells in COVID-19 patients. BIOMED2 TRB-A/B primer pools were used in multiplex TRB PCR. MiXCR, run by TCRdb on the multiplex PCR reads, gives a single entry per CDR3 protein. The table has approximately 7,800 distinct CDR3 sequences, over 20% seen once. Blood genomic DNA input for TRB amplification was 250-500 ng. Sequences were obtained from blood. The receptors originated from a human donor with active COVID-19.

This clonotype is medium-sized (0.01 to 0.1%) in the sample. The V gene is TRBV19, the J gene TRBJ2-1, with 7 nucleotides matching TRBD1. V lost 5 bases, J lost 6 bases, and 1 base stayed unmatched. This CDR3 spans 12 amino acids. From germline, CDR1 is LNHDA and CDR2 SQIVND (reference sequence). As DNA, the CDR3 is TGTGCCAGTAGTCCAGGGGGCAATGAGCAGTTCTTC. Translating it yields CASSPGGNEQFF.

Details on this clonotype: One end of the junction does not line up with germline, which may come from a read error. The V and J genes are TRBV6-5 and TRBJ1-5; D unclear. In germline, CDR1 is MNHEY, CDR2 SVGAGI. There are 15 residues in the CDR3. This CDR3 reads CASSSHLYSNRPQHF. Here the CDR3 DNA reads TGTGCCAGCAGCTCTCACCTTTATAGCAATCGGCCCCAGCATTTT.

This clonotype was observed a few times. The rearrangement links TRBV12-3 or TRBV12-4 to TRBJ1-1; a weak D match, TRBD1 (6 bases). This CDR3 is built from 16 residues. V was clipped by 6 bases and J by 3 bases, with 20 bases between them. This CDR3 is CASRGPKGVGDTEAFF. CDR3 DNA: TGTGCCAGCAGGGGCCCTAAGGGGGTTGGGGACACTGAAGCTTTCTTT.

The rearrangement uses TRBV20-1 and TRBJ1-5; D call uncertain. CDR3 length: 14 residues. CDR1 is DFQATT, CDR2 SNEGSKA, per germline (reference sequence). The V end was cut by 3 bases, the J end by 6 bases, with 15 bases between. The CDR3 nucleotides are TGCAGTGCTAGGCCCTCGATAGATCGTCAGCCCCAGCATTTT. Residues: CSARPSIDRQPQHF.

This clonotype was counted a few times. The chain links TRBV14 to TRBJ2-7; 7 bases map to TRBD1. Trimming cost V 0 bases and J 2 bases; bases outside gene matches: 4. The CDR3 extends over 15 amino acids. The germline V gene encodes CDR1 SGHDN and CDR2 FVKESK. The CDR3 loop is CASSQDIGQAYEQYF. For the CDR3, the DNA is TGTGCCAGCAGCCAAGATATAGGACAGGCCTACGAGCAGTACTTC.

The sample holds a few counts of this clonotype. The chain recombines TRBV7-2 with TRBJ2-2; TRBD1 matches at 9 bases. The germline V gene encodes CDR1 SGHTA and CDR2 FQGNSA. The CDR3 sequence is 16 residues long. Trimming cost V 5 bases and J 6 bases; bases outside gene matches: 10. CDR3 loop: CASSPRTGALSGELFF. The CDR3 DNA reads as TGTGCCAGCAGCCCCAGGACAGGGGCCTTATCCGGGGAGCTGTTTTTT.

By sample fraction, this clonotype is medium-sized. The chain uses TRBV6-2 or TRBV6-3 and TRBJ1-2; TRBD1 is a possible D gene (6 bases). CDR3 length equals 14 residues. V shed 6 bases and J shed 7 bases, with 18 bases lying between them. The germline CDR1 and CDR2 sequences are MNHEY and SVGEGT. CDR3 nucleotide sequence: TGTGCCAGCAGCCTCCGGGACACGCATCTTGGCTACACCTTC. Its protein product is CASSLRDTHLGYTF.

This clonotype was found a few times. The chain uses TRBV5-1 and TRBJ1-6, with D hard to call. CDR1 and CDR2 from the germline V gene are SGHRS and YFSETQ. With 2 bases removed from V and 7 bases from J, the gap between germline ends came to 13 bases. CDR3 length: 15 residues. CDR3 sequence reads: CASSFDPSGNSPLHF. The CDR3 nucleotides read TGCGCCAGCAGCTTCGATCCGAGCGGGAATTCACCCCTCCACTTT.

The genes are TRBV20-1 and TRBJ1-5; 9 bases fit TRBD1. The germline CDR1 and CDR2 sequences are DFQATT and SNEGSKA (reference sequence). This CDR3 region has 14 residues. Trimming took 1 base from V and 2 from J; bases not matched to a gene: 0. The CDR3 loop reads CSARGDRGNQPQHF. CDR3 nucleotide sequence: TGCAGTGCTAGAGGGGACAGGGGCAATCAGCCCCAGCATTTT.

The rearrangement joins TRBV5-4 to TRBJ2-7; 8 positions match TRBD1. The germline gives CDR1 SGHNT, CDR2 YYREEE (reference sequence). The V gene end was trimmed by 2 bases and the J gene end by 3 bases; junction bases not matched to a gene: 4. This CDR3 has 14 residues. CDR3 sequence: CASSLQGENYEQYF. The CDR3 bases are TGTGCCAGCAGCTTACAGGGGGAAAACTACGAGCAGTACTTC.

This clonotype was seen a few times. The chain recombines TRBV5-5 with TRBJ2-1; 7 bases align to TRBD1. The CDR3 spans 15 residues. With V trimmed by 0 bases and J by 2 bases, 2 bases remained unmatched. The germline gives CDR1 SGHKS, CDR2 YYEKEE (reference sequence). In DNA, the CDR3 is TGTGCCAGCAGCTTGGGGGACAGTGCCTACAATGAGCAGTTCTTC. It yields the protein CASSLGDSAYNEQFF.

The sample holds a few counts of this clonotype. The chain couples TRBV4-3 to TRBJ2-1; either TRBD1 or TRBD2 may fit D (5 bases each). CDR1 is LGHNA and CDR2 is YSLEER in the germline V gene. V was trimmed by 0 bases and J by 3 bases, leaving 9 bases between them. The CDR3 contains 15 residues. The CDR3 sequence: CASSQDRGVYNEQFF. CDR3 nucleotides: TGCGCCAGCAGCCAAGACAGAGGGGTCTACAATGAGCAGTTCTTC.

This clonotype is medium-sized (0.01 to 0.1%) by share. The rearrangement joins TRBV6-5 to TRBJ2-5, with TRBD2 identical over 7 bases. Germline lookup yields CDR1 MNHEY and CDR2 SVGAGI. The CDR3 consists of 11 residues. Trimming cost V 9 bases and J 5 bases; bases outside gene matches: 3. CDR3 sequence: CASRGVETQYF. CDR3 DNA: TGTGCCAGTCGGGGGGTGGAGACCCAGTACTTC.

The chain combines TRBV5-1 with TRBJ2-3, with 8 bases lining up with TRBD1. Germline CDR1 is SGHRS and CDR2 is YFSETQ. J gave up 4 bases and V 1 base, and 8 bases lay outside the gene matches. The CDR3 has 16 residues. The CDR3 loop is CASSLLPRGLADTQYF. The CDR3 DNA is TGCGCCAGCAGCTTGTTGCCCAGGGGGCTGGCAGATACGCAGTATTTT. The full variable domain, its missing parts supplied by reference TRBV5-1 and TRBJ2-3, is KAGVTQTPRYLIKTRGQQVTLSCSPISGHRSVSWYQQTPGQGLQFLFEYFSETQRNKGNFPGRFSGRQFSNSRSEMNVSTLELGDSALYLCASSLLPRGLADTQYFGPGTRLTVL.

This clonotype is labeled medium-sized. This sequence joins TRBV6-5 and TRBJ2-1; 11 nucleotides agree with TRBD1. The trim removed 7 bases at V and 2 bases at J, leaving 19 bases unmatched. The germline gives CDR1 MNHEY, CDR2 SVGAGI. This CDR3 has 20 residues. Here the CDR3 reads CASTTLRDRGRKGPYNEQFF. The CDR3 nucleotides are TGTGCCAGCACCACCCTCCGGGACAGGGGGAGAAAGGGGCCCTACAATGAGCAGTTCTTC.

This clonotype is deemed medium-sized (0.01 to 0.1%). J is TRBJ2-1 and V is TRBV19; TRBD2 matches at 11 bases. The CDR3 contains 17 residues. Germline V lookup: CDR1 LNHDA, CDR2 SQIVND (reference sequence). The V segment lost 8 bases and the J segment 2 bases; nucleotides outside the gene matches: 11. The CDR3: CASRHRTSGSAYNEQFF. The CDR3 bases are TGTGCCAGTCGGCACAGGACTAGCGGGTCCGCCTACAATGAGCAGTTCTTC.

This clonotype is termed medium-sized. The V gene is TRBV29-1, the J gene TRBJ1-2; unclear D gene. The CDR3 runs to 11 residues. Germline values: CDR1 SQVTM, CDR2 ANQGSEA. Trimming took off 3 bases at V and 3 bases at J, with 5 bases between the two ends. The DNA for the CDR3 is TGCAGCGTTGACAGAGACTATGGCTACACCTTC. Translated, it gives CSVDRDYGYTF.

By share of the sample, this clonotype is medium-sized (0.01 to 0.1%). The chain uses TRBV6-1 and TRBJ1-2; D might be TRBD1 (6 bases). Trimming shortened V by 1 base and J by 2 bases, and 8 bases separated the two germline ends. This CDR3 is built from 14 residues. Germline CDR1 MNHNS, CDR2 SASEGT. The CDR3 DNA reads as TGTGCCAGCAGTGAAGAGAGGGGGAACTATGGCTACACCTTC. Its protein is CASSEERGNYGYTF.

The CDR3 is CASSLGRGKLSDYEQYF. In nucleotides, the CDR3 is TGTGCCAGCAGCTTAGGCCGTGGTAAACTTAGTGACTACGAGCAGTACTTC. This rearrangement joins TRBV13 to TRBJ2-7; no definite D call. Germline CDR1 and CDR2: PRHDT and FYEKMQ (reference sequence). Trimming removed 0 bases at V and 3 bases at J, with 18 bases between. This CDR3 is built from 17 residues.

The chain carries TRBV6-1 and TRBJ1-1; TRBD1 aligns across 8 bases. The germline V gene encodes CDR1 MNHNS and CDR2 SASEGT. The CDR3 has 12 amino acids. Losses at the gene ends were 3 bases for V and 6 bases for J; bases not matched to a gene: 0. The CDR3 reads CASSDRGPEAFF. The CDR3 DNA reads as TGTGCCAGCAGTGACAGGGGGCCTGAAGCTTTCTTT.

This sequence joins TRBV6-5 and TRBJ2-7, with a possible D match to TRBD1 (5 bases). V lost 5 bases, J lost 2 bases, and 13 bases lay in between. The germline gives CDR1 MNHEY, CDR2 SVGAGI. This CDR3 is 14 amino acids long. The CDR3 DNA is TGTGCCAGCAGTCAGGGTAGATTTCCCTACGAGCAGTACTTC. Protein sequence: CASSQGRFPYEQYF.

This clonotype showed up many times. J is TRBJ2-6 and V is TRBV27, with no clear D. This CDR3 has 16 residues. Germline V gene sequence: CDR1 MNHEY, CDR2 SMNVEV (reference sequence). V lost 0 bases to trimming and J lost 1 base, with 7 bases between them. In DNA, the CDR3 is TGTGCCAGCAGTTTATCGATGAGGTCTGGGGCCAACGTCCTGACTTTC. The encoded protein is CASSLSMRSGANVLTF.

For the CDR3, the DNA is TGCAGTGCTATAAGACAGGGCTCGAACGATGAGCAGTTCTTC. Translated, it gives CSAIRQGSNDEQFF. The rearrangement uses TRBV20-1 and TRBJ2-1, with TRBD1 matching 7 bases. The CDR3 is made up of 14 amino acids. The V gene end was trimmed by 4 bases and the J gene end by 8 bases; junction bases not matched to a gene: 11. Germline V gene data show CDR1 as DFQATT and CDR2 as SNEGSKA (reference sequence).

The V and J genes are TRBV20-1 and TRBJ2-5, with D perhaps given as TRBD1 or TRBD2 (6 bases each). Germline V gene sequence: CDR1 DFQATT, CDR2 SNEGSKA (reference sequence). V was clipped by 6 bases and J by 5 bases, with 13 bases between them. The length of the CDR3 is 12 residues. Here the CDR3 DNA reads TGCAGTGCGGGGGGCGTAGTGGAGACCCAGTACTTC. This sequence encodes CSAGGVVETQYF.

The J gene is TRBJ2-3, the V gene TRBV6-5; TRBD2 matches 13 bases. This CDR3 comprises 16 residues. Germline V gives CDR1 MNHEY, CDR2 SVGAGI. With V trimmed by 2 bases and J by 5 bases, 4 bases remained unmatched. CDR3 in amino acids: CASSYTSGGAGDTQYF. The CDR3 region has the DNA TGTGCCAGCAGTTACACTAGCGGGGGGGCGGGAGATACGCAGTATTTT.

Concerning this clonotype: The junction and the germline gene differ at one end; a read error may be behind it. The J gene is TRBJ1-1, the V gene TRBV11-1, with D perhaps TRBD1 (6 bases). This CDR3 comprises 15 residues. Germline V CDR1 and CDR2: SGHAT, FQDESV (reference sequence). The CDR3 DNA follows: TGTGCCAGCAGCTTTTCCGCCAGGGGTCGTGGGATTGCCCGATTT. Protein: CASSFSARGRGIARF.

The chain is built from TRBV20-1 and TRBJ2-7; D is uncertain. The V end lost 1 base, the J end lost 3 bases, and 10 bases lay between the germline ends. CDR3 length: 13 residues. Per the germline V gene, CDR1 is DFQATT and CDR2 is SNEGSKA (reference sequence). CDR3 sequence reads: CSARVGMGYEQYF. CDR3 nucleotides: TGCAGTGCTAGAGTGGGGATGGGCTACGAGCAGTACTTC.